These 11 T cell receptor beta chains share one sample of origin, sequenced in a study of blood T cell repertoires in COVID-19. The protocol was immunoSEQ multiplex PCR, while the TCRdb copy is restricted to in-frame clones and leaves out a portion. The sample contains 310,000 or so clones, around 90% of which appear only once. Sequenced sample: PBMCs or T cells enriched from blood (not recorded which). These receptors all come from a woman between 18 and 30 years old who had recovered from COVID-19.

The chain is built from TRBV5-1 and TRBJ1-1; weak D call: TRBD1 (5 bases). This CDR3 comprises 13 residues. Per germline, CDR1 SGHRS and CDR2 YFSETQ. The V gene lost 4 bases and the J gene lost 3 bases, with 10 bases spanning the gap. The CDR3 protein is CASSSDSYTEAFF. As DNA, the CDR3 is TGCGCCAGCAGCAGTGACAGTTACACTGAAGCTTTCTTT.

CDR3 nucleotide sequence: TGTGCCAGCAGCTTAAGACAGGGATTCTACGAGCAGTACTTC. Protein: CASSLRQGFYEQYF. J is TRBJ2-7 and V is TRBV7-9; 7 bases agree with TRBD1. The CDR3 consists of 14 residues. The germline V gene encodes CDR1 SEHNR and CDR2 FQNEAQ (reference sequence). With V trimmed by 2 bases and J by 3 bases, 4 bases remained unmatched. Looking up the rest from reference TRBV7-9 and TRBJ2-7 gives the full variable domain: DTGVSQNPRHKITKRGQNVTFRCDPISEHNRLYWYRQTLGQGPEFLTYFQNEAQLEKSRLLSDRFSAERPKGSFSTLEIQRTEQGDSAMYLCASSLRQGFYEQYFGPGTRLTVT.

The chain employs TRBV19 and TRBJ2-2; 13 positions agree with TRBD2. Germline-derived CDR1 and CDR2 are LNHDA and SQIVND (reference sequence). The length of the CDR3 is 15 residues. Unmatched junction bases numbered 4, after V lost 6 bases and J lost 6 bases. CDR3 sequence (DNA): TGTGCCAGTAGAAAAACTAGCGGGAGGGCCGGGGAGCTGTTTTTT. It specifies CASRKTSGRAGELFF.

The chain employs TRBV7-9 and TRBJ2-1; 7 bases line up with TRBD1. The CDR3 spans 14 residues. V lost 5 bases, J lost 10 bases, and 11 bases stayed unmatched. Germline CDR1 SEHNR, CDR2 FQNEAQ (reference sequence). The DNA of the CDR3 is TGTGCCAGCAGCCAGCCCGGGACAGCGAGAGAGCAGTTCTTC. Its protein product is CASSQPGTAREQFF.

This clone was counted once. This sequence joins TRBV11-2 and TRBJ2-3, with 9 nucleotides matching TRBD2. With 8 bases clipped from V and 10 bases from J, the junction kept 10 bases outside the gene matches. There are 13 residues in the CDR3. Looked up from germline, CDR1 is SGHAT and CDR2 is FQNNGV. The CDR3 region has the DNA TGTGCCAGCGGCGGGCGGGGGGGCGAGCCGCAGTATTTT. Amino acids: CASGGRGGEPQYF.

The chain combines TRBV2 with TRBJ1-2; D is ambiguous. V gave up 1 base and J gave up 3 bases, with 12 bases separating them. The CDR3 contains 15 residues. Per germline, CDR1 SNHLY and CDR2 FYNNEI. The CDR3 loop reads CASSEGSPRDYGYTF. CDR3 in DNA: TGTGCCAGCAGTGAAGGATCCCCACGGGACTATGGCTACACCTTC. The full variable domain, in which reference TRBV2 and TRBJ1-2 provide the parts outside the CDR3, is EPEVTQTPSHQVTQMGQEVILRCVPISNHLYFYWYRQILGQKVEFLVSFYNNEISEKSEIFDDQFSVERPDGSNFTLKIRSTKLEDSAMYFCASSEGSPRDYGYTFGSGTRLTVV.

The count of this clone is one. One junction end does not reproduce the germline sequence, and a read error may be involved. The CDR3 loop reads CASSLAAGDSRWANF. DNA for the CDR3: TGTGCCAGCAGCTTGGCGGCAGGGGATTCTCGCTGGGCTAACTTC. The chain carries TRBV5-6 and TRBJ1-2; D is perhaps TRBD1 (6 bases). This CDR3 has 15 residues. CDR1 and CDR2 from the germline V gene are SGHDT and YYEEEE. Together with reference TRBV5-6 and TRBJ1-2, the CDR3 gives the full variable domain: DAGVTQSPTHLIKTRGQQVTLRCSPKSGHDTVSWYQQALGQGPQFIFQYYEEEERQRGNFPDRFSGHQFPNYSSELNVNALLLGDSALYLCASSLAAGDSRWANFGSGTRLTVV.

The chain employs TRBV10-3 and TRBJ1-5; 8 bases line up with TRBD1. The junction had 5 bases not matched to a gene; V was cut back by 2 bases and J by 5 bases. Germline V lookup: CDR1 ENHRY, CDR2 SYGVKD. This CDR3 has 15 residues. The CDR3 reads CAISEQQGADQPQHF. CDR3 DNA sequence: TGTGCCATCAGTGAGCAGCAGGGGGCGGATCAGCCCCAGCATTTT.

The chain recombines TRBV7-2 with TRBJ1-4, with D possibly being TRBD1 (6 bases). Germline V CDR1 and CDR2: SGHTA, FQGNSA. There are 15 residues in the CDR3. Trimming shortened V by 0 bases and J by 6 bases, and 11 bases separated the two germline ends. CDR3 loop: CASSLAGGLDEKLFF. The CDR3 region has the DNA TGTGCCAGCAGCTTAGCGGGGGGGCTGGATGAAAAACTGTTTTTT.

This chain joins TRBV27 and TRBJ2-7; 9 nucleotides agree with TRBD1. Unmatched junction bases numbered 11, after V lost 2 bases and J lost 3 bases. This CDR3 has 17 residues. Germline CDR1 reads MNHEY; CDR2 reads SMNVEV (reference sequence). CDR3: CASSLAPMGQGNYEQYF. In nucleotides, the CDR3 is TGTGCCAGCAGTTTAGCGCCCATGGGACAGGGTAACTACGAGCAGTACTTC.

The genes are TRBV28 and TRBJ1-4; D remains ambiguous. This CDR3 contains 14 residues. Germline lookup yields CDR1 MDHEN and CDR2 SYDVKM. Between the trimmed V and J ends, which lost 2 bases and 7 bases, there was a span of 11 bases. The CDR3 coding sequence is TGTGCCAGCAGTTTAGGAGGGATGAGTGAAAAACTGTTTTTT. Protein sequence: CASSLGGMSEKLFF.